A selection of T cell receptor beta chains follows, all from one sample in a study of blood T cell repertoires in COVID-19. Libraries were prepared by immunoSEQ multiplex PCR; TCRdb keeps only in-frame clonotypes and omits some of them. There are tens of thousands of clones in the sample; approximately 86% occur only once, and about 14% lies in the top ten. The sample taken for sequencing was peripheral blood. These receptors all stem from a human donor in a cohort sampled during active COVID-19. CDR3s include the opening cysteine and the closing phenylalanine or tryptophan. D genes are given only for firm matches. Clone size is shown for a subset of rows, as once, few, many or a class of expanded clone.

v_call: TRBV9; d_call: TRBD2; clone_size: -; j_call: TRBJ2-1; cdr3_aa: CASSPWLAGYNEQFF; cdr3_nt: TGTGCCAGCAGCCCTTGGCTAGCGGGTTACAATGAGCAGTTCTTC
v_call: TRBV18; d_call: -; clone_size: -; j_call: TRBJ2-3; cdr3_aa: CASSPTHPGDTQYF; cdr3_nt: TGTGCCAGCTCACCAACACACCCGGGAGATACGCAGTATTTT
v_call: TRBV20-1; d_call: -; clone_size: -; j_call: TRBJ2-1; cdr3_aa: CSARPNEQFF; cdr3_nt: TGCAGTGCCAGACCTAATGAGCAGTTCTTC
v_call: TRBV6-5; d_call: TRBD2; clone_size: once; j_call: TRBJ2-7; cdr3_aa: CASSYSSGTYEQYF; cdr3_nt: TGTGCCAGCAGTTATTCTAGCGGGACCTACGAGCAGTACTTC
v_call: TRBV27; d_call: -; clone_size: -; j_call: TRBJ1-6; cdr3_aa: CASTNGLLNSPLHF; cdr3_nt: TGTGCCAGCACCAATGGACTTCTTAATTCACCCCTCCACTTT
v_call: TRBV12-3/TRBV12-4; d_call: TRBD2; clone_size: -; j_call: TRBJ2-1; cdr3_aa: CATGTSGSSEQFF; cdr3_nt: TGTGCCACCGGGACTAGCGGGAGTTCCGAGCAGTTCTTC
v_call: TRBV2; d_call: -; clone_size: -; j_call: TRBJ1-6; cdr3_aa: CASGQENNSPLHF; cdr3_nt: TGTGCCAGCGGCCAGGAAAATAATTCACCCCTCCACTTT
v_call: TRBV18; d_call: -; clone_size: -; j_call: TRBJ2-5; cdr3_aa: CASSLGRGETQYF; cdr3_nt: TGTGCCAGCTCACTAGGACGGGGGGAGACCCAGTACTTC
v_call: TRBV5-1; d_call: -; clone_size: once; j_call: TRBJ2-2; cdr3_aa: CASSPGGQNTGELFF; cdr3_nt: TGCGCCAGCAGCCCCGGGGGGCAGAACACCGGGGAGCTGTTTTTT
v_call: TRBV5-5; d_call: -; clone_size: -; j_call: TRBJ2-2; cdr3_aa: CASSLSGGAQWTGELFF; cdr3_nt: TGTGCCAGCAGCTTGAGTGGCGGGGCCCAGTGGACCGGGGAGCTGTTTTTT
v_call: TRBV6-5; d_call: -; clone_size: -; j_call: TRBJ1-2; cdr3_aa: CASSNGVGANYGYTF; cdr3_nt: TGTGCCAGCAGTAACGGAGTGGGAGCTAACTATGGCTACACCTTC
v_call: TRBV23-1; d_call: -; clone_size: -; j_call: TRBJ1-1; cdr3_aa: CASRPVAVEAFF; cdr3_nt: TGCGCCAGCCGCCCAGTGGCCGTTGAAGCTTTCTTT
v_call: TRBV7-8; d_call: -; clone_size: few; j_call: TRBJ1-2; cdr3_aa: CASSLGQTIGYTF; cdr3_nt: TGTGCCAGCAGCTTAGGACAGACGATAGGCTACACCTTC
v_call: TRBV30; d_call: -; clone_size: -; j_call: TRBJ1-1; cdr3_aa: CAWSVRGWEMNTEAFF; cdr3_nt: TGTGCCTGGAGTGTAAGGGGGTGGGAGATGAACACTGAAGCTTTCTTT
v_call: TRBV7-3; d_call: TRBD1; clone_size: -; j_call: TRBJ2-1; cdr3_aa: CASSLRDRGQSEQFF; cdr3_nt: TGTGCCAGCAGCTTAAGGGACAGGGGGCAGAGTGAGCAGTTCTTC
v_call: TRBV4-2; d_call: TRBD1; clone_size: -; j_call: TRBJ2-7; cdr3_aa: CASSQEYRGLYEQYF; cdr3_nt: TGTGCCAGCAGCCAAGAGTACAGGGGGTTGTACGAGCAGTACTTC
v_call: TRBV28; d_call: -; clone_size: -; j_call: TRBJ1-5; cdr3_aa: CASSPYSNQPQHF; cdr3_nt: TGTGCCAGCAGCCCGTATAGCAATCAGCCCCAGCATTTT